This TCR beta chain is from a study of T cell responses to AZD1222 COVID-19 vaccine (dated by TCRdb to about 2021). Background for the entire study: AZD1222 recipients whose second dose came at about 4 weeks and those whose second dose came at about 12 weeks were combined into one group, since spike-specific TCR depth and breadth did not differ between the two schedules. TCR sequencing was performed for about 240 trial participants, of whom 207 were given two doses of AZD1222 and approximately 26 were given two doses of MenACWY control vaccine. Trial participants were enrolled into age subgroups of 18-55, 56-69 and 70-plus years, which contained 148, 28 and 57 TCR-sequenced participants, respectively. What the authors observed across the whole study: In the small 56-69-year group, the increase in depth fell short of significance, most likely because of low power. CD4 TCRs associated with the vaccine covered the entire spike protein, and the dominant responses were in regions 160-218 and 743-854. A significant rise in spike-specific TCR breadth and depth was observed after two AZD1222 doses relative to day 0 and relative to MenACWY recipients. Conclusions about previously exposed vaccinees are limited, since just 6 or 7 AZD1222 recipients were seropositive for SARS-CoV-2 at baseline. Reportedly, close to half of the unique spike-specific TCRs recognized epitopes lying outside the regions that are mutated in the B.1.351 and B.1.1.7 variants. Participants were mostly white British and included more females than males, and it was suggested by the authors that clonal diversity may have been underestimated. No day 14 peak-response samples were available, so repertoires were characterized only after the peak T cell response.

The time point tag for this specimen amounts to: baseline before first vaccination. Vaccinee samples came from UK trials COV001 and COV002, including a single-blind randomized controlled phase 2/3 trial of AZD1222 (ChAdOx1 nCoV-19) in healthy adults. For TCRbeta chain sequencing, PBMC samples from trial participants were taken at day 0 and at day 28 after the second dose. The CDR3 regions of human TCRbeta chains were subjected to immunosequencing. The authors' analysis ran thus. TCRs in the repertoires were matched against a reference library of SARS-CoV-2-specific TCRs that had been generated with the MIRA antigen-specificity platform. Breadth was defined as the fraction of unique TCRs that were SARS-CoV-2-associated, and depth was defined as the fraction of total T cells that were SARS-CoV-2-associated. Using the MIRA data, each spike-specific TCR was assigned both to the spike region to which the TCR was reactive and to a CD4 or CD8 class. Log10-transformed breadth and depth values were compared by one-way ANOVA with Sidak's multiple comparisons tests. The immuneACCESS repertoire file appears here via TCRdb, limited to in-frame rearrangements. These files lack a portion of the clones; in checked studies, under half of the deficit traces to unresolved V genes, and the cause of the others is not known. V and J calls plus clone size are reproduced from that table; the DNA served to infer D and trimming. In all, the sample holds around 120,000 clones, and around 84% of those were seen once. Jointly, the top ten make up 7.7% of the sample.

Of note for this clone: This clone's antigen is unknown. The record has no base qualities; no much larger clone is one base away.

The receptor's source is an adult in good health. The source was peripheral blood, collected on day 0 of AZD1222 vaccination.

CDR3 reads: CASSDREGLGYTF. The nucleotide sequence is TGTGCCAGCAGTGACAGGGAAGGCCTTGGCTACACCTTC. The chain is made from TRBV25-1 and TRBJ1-2; TRBD1 is a weak D gene call, 5 bases matching. A distance of 12 bases separates the germline ends of V and J, which lose 3 bases and 7 bases respectively. CDR1 MGHDK and CDR2 SYGVNS were looked up in the germline V gene. The CDR3 goes from the cysteine to the phenylalanine over 13 residues. Of the read, only the CDR3 DNA is kept; its 39 bases are in frame from base 1.